The source of this T cell receptor (beta chain) is a study of a mutant IDH1 vaccine in newly diagnosed glioma. Study in general: Averaging approximately 40 years of age, treated patients were about 60% male and roughly 40% female.

Method: immunoSEQ multiplex PCR; TCRdb's copy keeps in-frame clones and lacks some. The sample contains some 51,000 clones, 78% of which appear only once. Trimming shortened V by 8 bases and J by 5 bases, and 15 bases separated the two germline ends. The germline gives CDR1 ENHRY, CDR2 SYGVKD. This CDR3 is built from 13 residues. Points on this clone: The antigen remains undetermined.

Noted time point: week 5, during vaccination. Vaccination comprised doses that each held 300 ug of mutant IDH1 20-mer peptide, plus topical imiquimod. New WHO grade 3 or 4 astrocytomas that were IDH1-mutant and ATRX-lost occurred in the donors. This rearrangement joins TRBV10-3 to TRBJ1-1; D remains ambiguous. The specimen comprised PBMCs, sampled from a glioma patient whose treatment included an IDH1 peptide vaccine. This clonotype was obtained from a man aged 45-65 years with glioma. This chain's CDR3 is CAIERDDGTEAFF. The CDR3 DNA reads TGTGCCATCGAGAGGGATGATGGAACTGAAGCTTTCTTT.